Listed below are T cell receptor beta chains from one sample, sequenced in a study of T-cell reconstitution after alpha-beta-depleted transplantation in children. TCRdb re-called the PCR reads with MiXCR, one entry per CDR3 protein. Seen here are approximately 350,000 distinct CDR3 sequences, roughly 13% observed once, and the top ten hold around 4.5%. The starting material was PBMCs, obtained from the stem cell graft. These receptors were taken from a human donor who donated a stem cell graft to a child with Fanconi anemia. Both conserved end residues are part of each CDR3. The D gene is left open where the match is weak. Not every row has a clone size; where given, it reads once, few, many or a size class.

D gene,clone size,J gene,V gene,CDR3 protein,CDR3 DNA
NA,NA,TRBJ1-1,TRBV7-9,CASSPKTGGRRNTEAFF,TGTGCCAGCAGCCCGAAAACCGGGGGGCGGAGGAACACTGAAGCTTTCTTT
NA,NA,TRBJ1-1,TRBV5-1,CASSSYRANMNTEAFF,TGCGCCAGCAGCTCTTACAGGGCGAACATGAACACTGAAGCTTTCTTT
TRBD2,NA,TRBJ2-1,TRBV7-8,CASSQAGGPSYNEQFF,TGTGCCAGCAGCCAAGCGGGGGGGCCCTCCTACAATGAGCAGTTCTTC
NA,many,TRBJ2-7,TRBV5-1,CASSLDDTYEQYF,TGCGCCAGCAGCTTGGATGACACCTACGAGCAGTACTTC
NA,few,TRBJ1-5,TRBV12-3/TRBV12-4,CASSPPGNINQPQHF,TGTGCCAGCAGTCCACCAGGGAACATCAATCAGCCCCAGCATTTT
NA,few,TRBJ1-6,TRBV5-1,CASSLQPDNSPLHF,TGCGCCAGCAGCCTACAGCCGGATAATTCACCCCTCCACTTT
TRBD1,NA,TRBJ1-2,TRBV29-1,CSVEDLRDRAFNYGYTF,TGCAGCGTTGAAGATCTAAGGGACAGGGCTTTTAACTATGGCTACACCTTC
NA,NA,TRBJ1-6,TRBV7-2,CASSFPHLNSPLHF,TGTGCCAGCAGCTTCCCACATCTTAATTCACCCCTCCACTTT
TRBD1,few,TRBJ2-2,TRBV5-1,CASRLTGSGTGELFF,TGCGCCAGCAGACTGACAGGGTCCGGCACCGGGGAGCTGTTTTTT
TRBD1,few,TRBJ1-2,TRBV2,CASTRTGYYGYTF,TGTGCCAGTACGAGGACAGGGTACTATGGCTACACCTTC
TRBD1,few,TRBJ2-7,TRBV5-1,CASSPGQPSYEQYF,TGCGCCAGCAGCCCGGGACAGCCCTCCTACGAGCAGTACTTC
TRBD1,NA,TRBJ2-5,TRBV20-1,CSASGQGGYQETQYF,TGCAGTGCTAGTGGACAGGGGGGCTACCAAGAGACCCAGTACTTC
TRBD1,few,TRBJ2-7,TRBV18,CASSPADRGEQYF,TGTGCCAGCTCACCAGCGGACAGGGGTGAGCAGTACTTC
TRBD2,many,TRBJ2-5,TRBV7-6,CASSFTGGGIGETQYF,TGTGCCAGCAGCTTTACCGGGGGGGGCATAGGAGAGACCCAGTACTTC
NA,NA,TRBJ1-1,TRBV12-3/TRBV12-4,CASTKRAVNTEAFF,TGTGCCAGCACCAAAAGGGCGGTGAACACTGAAGCTTTCTTT
TRBD2,many,TRBJ2-3,TRBV25-1,CASSVSGGTDTQYF,TGTGCCAGCAGTGTCAGCGGGGGTACAGATACGCAGTATTTT
NA,many,TRBJ1-5,TRBV6-2/TRBV6-3,CASSYQATLGQPQHF,TGTGCCAGCAGTTACCAGGCCACTCTAGGGCAGCCCCAGCATTTT
NA,few,TRBJ1-2,TRBV4-3,CASSPQPPGNYGYTF,TGCGCCAGCAGCCCCCAACCGCCCGGGAACTATGGCTACACCTTC
TRBD1,few,TRBJ1-5,TRBV12-3/TRBV12-4,CASSLAGQYQPQHF,TGTGCCAGCAGTTTAGCGGGACAGTATCAGCCCCAGCATTTT
NA,NA,TRBJ1-5,TRBV6-2/TRBV6-3,CASSSEGGNQPQHF,TGTGCCAGCAGCTCGGAAGGAGGCAATCAGCCCCAGCATTTT